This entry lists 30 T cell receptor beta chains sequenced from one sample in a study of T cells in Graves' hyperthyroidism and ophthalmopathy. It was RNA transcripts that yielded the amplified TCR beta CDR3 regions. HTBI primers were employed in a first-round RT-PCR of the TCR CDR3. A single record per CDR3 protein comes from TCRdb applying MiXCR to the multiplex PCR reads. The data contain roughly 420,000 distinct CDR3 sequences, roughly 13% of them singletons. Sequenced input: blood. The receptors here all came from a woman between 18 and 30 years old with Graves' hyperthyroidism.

Here the CDR3 DNA reads TGTGCCAGCAGCGTAGGTAACGGAAATAATGAAAAACTGTTTTTT. This translates into CASSVGNGNNEKLFF. The chain couples TRBV9 to TRBJ1-4; no clear D gene. Germline V CDR1 and CDR2: SGDLS, YYNGEE. V lost 0 bases to trimming and J lost 4 bases, with 10 bases between them. This CDR3 spans 15 amino acids.

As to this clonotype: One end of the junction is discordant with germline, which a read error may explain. The CDR3 reads CASCQDISTEAFF. CDR3 DNA sequence: TGTGCCAGCTGCCAAGATATATCTACCGAAGCTTTCTTT. The chain couples TRBV3-1 to TRBJ1-1, with D uncertain. Germline V gene lookup returns CDR1 LGHDT and CDR2 YNNKEL (reference sequence). The CDR3 runs 13 residues.

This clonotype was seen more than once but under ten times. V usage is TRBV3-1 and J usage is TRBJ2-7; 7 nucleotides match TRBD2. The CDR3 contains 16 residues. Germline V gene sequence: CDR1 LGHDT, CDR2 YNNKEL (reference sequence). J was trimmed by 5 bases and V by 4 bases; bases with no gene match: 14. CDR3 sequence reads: CASSPRGDPTYNEQYF. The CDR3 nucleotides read TGTGCCAGCAGCCCCCGGGGGGACCCGACATACAACGAGCAGTACTTC.

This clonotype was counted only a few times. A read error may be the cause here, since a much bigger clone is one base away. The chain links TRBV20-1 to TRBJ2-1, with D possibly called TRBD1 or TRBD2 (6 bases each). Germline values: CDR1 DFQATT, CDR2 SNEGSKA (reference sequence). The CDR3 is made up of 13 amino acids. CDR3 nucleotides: TGCAGTGCTAGAATAGGGGGGAACAATGAGCAGTCCTTC. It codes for CSARIGGNNEQSF.

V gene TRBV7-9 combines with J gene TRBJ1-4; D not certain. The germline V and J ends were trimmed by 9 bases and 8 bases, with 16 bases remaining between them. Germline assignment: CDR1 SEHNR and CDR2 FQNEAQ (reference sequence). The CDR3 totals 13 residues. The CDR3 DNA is TGTGCCAGAAGTTCCCGGGGTCGAGAAAAACTGTTTTTT. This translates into CARSSRGREKLFF.

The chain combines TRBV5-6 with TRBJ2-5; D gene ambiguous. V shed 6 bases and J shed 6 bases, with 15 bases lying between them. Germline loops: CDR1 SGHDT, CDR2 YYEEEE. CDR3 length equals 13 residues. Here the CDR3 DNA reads TGTGCCAGCATCCCCGGTATAGGGAAGACCCAGTACTTC. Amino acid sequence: CASIPGIGKTQYF.

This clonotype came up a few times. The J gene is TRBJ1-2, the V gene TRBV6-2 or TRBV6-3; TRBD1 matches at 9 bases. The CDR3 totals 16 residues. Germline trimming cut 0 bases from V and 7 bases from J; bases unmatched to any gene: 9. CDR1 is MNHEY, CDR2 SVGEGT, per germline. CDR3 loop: CASSYSMGQGVFGYTF. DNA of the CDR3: TGTGCCAGCAGTTACTCGATGGGACAGGGAGTTTTTGGCTACACCTTC.

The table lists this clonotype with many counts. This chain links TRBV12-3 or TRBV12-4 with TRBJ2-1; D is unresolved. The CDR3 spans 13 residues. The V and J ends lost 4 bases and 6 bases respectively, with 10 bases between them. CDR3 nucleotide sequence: TGTGCCAGCAGTTCCCTTTGGGGCAATGAGCAGTTCTTC. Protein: CASSSLWGNEQFF.

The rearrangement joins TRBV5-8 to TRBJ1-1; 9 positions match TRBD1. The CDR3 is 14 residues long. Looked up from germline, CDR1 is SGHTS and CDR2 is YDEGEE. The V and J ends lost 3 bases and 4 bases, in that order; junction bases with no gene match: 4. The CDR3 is CASSSKTGGTEAFF. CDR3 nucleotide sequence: TGTGCCAGCAGCTCAAAGACAGGGGGCACTGAAGCTTTCTTT.

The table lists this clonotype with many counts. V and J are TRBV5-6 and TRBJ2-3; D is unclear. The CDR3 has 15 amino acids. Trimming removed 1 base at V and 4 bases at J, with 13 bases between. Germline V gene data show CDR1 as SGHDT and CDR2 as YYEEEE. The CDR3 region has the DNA TGTGCCAGCAGCTTGCGGCGGCCGTCGGCAGATACGCAGTATTTT. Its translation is CASSLRRPSADTQYF.

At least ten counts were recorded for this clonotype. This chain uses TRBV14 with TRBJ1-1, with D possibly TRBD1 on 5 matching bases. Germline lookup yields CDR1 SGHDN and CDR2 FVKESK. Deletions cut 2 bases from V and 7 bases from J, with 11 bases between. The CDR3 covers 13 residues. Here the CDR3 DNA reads TGTGCCAGCAGCCAATTCGTCAGGGATGAAGCTTTCTTT. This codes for CASSQFVRDEAFF.

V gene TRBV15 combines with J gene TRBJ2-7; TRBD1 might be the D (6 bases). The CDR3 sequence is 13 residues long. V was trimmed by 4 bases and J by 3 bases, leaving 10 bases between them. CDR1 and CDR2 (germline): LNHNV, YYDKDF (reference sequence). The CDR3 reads CATSKGESYEQYF. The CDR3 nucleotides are TGTGCCACCAGCAAGGGGGAGAGCTACGAGCAGTACTTC.

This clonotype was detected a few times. The DNA of the CDR3 is TGCAGCGGGGTCAACACTGAAGCTTTCTTT. It specifies CSGVNTEAFF. This sequence joins TRBV29-1 and TRBJ1-1; D is unresolved. Germline values: CDR1 SQVTM, CDR2 ANQGSEA. The CDR3 loop spans 10 amino acids. Trimming shortened V by 7 bases and J by 2 bases, and 5 bases separated the two germline ends.

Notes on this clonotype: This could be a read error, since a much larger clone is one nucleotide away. The DNA of the CDR3 is TGTGCCAGCAGACGGACAGGGGAAGGTACCTACGAGCAGCACTTC. It codes for CASRRTGEGTYEQHF. The chain uses TRBV28 and TRBJ2-7, with 9 bases identical to TRBD1. Germline V CDR1 and CDR2: MDHEN, SYDVKM. The CDR3 runs 15 residues.

CDR3 DNA sequence: TGTGCCTGGAGTGTAGGTCACAGAATCAATCAGCCCCAGCATTTT. It codes for CAWSVGHRINQPQHF. The chain couples TRBV30 to TRBJ1-5; D unclear. Trimming stripped 0 bases from V and 3 bases from J, with 12 bases between. Germline lookup yields CDR1 GTSNPN and CDR2 SVGIG (reference sequence). This CDR3 contains 15 residues. The full variable domain, rest sourced from reference TRBV30 and TRBJ1-5, is SQTIHQWPATLVQPVGSPLSLECTVEGTSNPNLYWYRQAAGRGLQLLFYSVGIGQISSEVPQNLSASRPQDRQFILSSKKLLLSDSGFYLCAWSVGHRINQPQHFGDGTRLSIL.

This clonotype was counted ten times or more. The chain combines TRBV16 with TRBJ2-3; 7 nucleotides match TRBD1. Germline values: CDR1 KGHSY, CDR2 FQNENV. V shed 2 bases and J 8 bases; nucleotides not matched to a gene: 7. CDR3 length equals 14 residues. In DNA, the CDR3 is TGTGCCAGCAGCCAAGGGGAGACAGGGCGTACGCAGTATTTT. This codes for CASSQGETGRTQYF.

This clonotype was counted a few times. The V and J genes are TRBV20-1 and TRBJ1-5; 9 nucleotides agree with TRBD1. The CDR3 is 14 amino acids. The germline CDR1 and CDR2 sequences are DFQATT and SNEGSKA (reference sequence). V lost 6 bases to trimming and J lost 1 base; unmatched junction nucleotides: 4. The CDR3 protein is CSARTGVSNQPQHF. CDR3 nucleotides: TGCAGTGCCAGGACAGGGGTAAGCAATCAGCCCCAGCATTTT.

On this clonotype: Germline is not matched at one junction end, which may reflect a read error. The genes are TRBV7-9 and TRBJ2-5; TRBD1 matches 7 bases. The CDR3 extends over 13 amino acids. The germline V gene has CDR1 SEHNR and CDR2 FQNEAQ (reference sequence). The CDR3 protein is CASSLGQGEAQYF. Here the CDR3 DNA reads TGTGCCAGCAGCTTAGGACAGGGAGAGGCCCAGTACTTC.

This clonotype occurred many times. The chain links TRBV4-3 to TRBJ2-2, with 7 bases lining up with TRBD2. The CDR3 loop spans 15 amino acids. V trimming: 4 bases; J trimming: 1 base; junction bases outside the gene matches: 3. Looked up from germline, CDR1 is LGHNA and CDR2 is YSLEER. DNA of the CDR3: TGCGCCAGCAGCCGAGAGCGGGAGAACACCGGGGAGCTGTTTTTT. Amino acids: CASSRERENTGELFF.

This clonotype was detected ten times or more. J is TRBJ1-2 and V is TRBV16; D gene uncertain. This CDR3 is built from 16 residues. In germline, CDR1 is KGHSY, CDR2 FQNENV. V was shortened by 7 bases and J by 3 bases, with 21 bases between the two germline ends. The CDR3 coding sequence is TGTGCCAGCACGTTAATGACCCCCCTCGAGGACTATGGCTACACCTTC. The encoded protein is CASTLMTPLEDYGYTF.

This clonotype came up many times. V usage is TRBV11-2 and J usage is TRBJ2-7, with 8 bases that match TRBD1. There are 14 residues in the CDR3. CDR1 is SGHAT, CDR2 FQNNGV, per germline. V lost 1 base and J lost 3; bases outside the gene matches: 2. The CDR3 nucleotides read TGTGCCAGCAGCTTAGGACAGGGGTTCTACGAGCAGTACTTC. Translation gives CASSLGQGFYEQYF.

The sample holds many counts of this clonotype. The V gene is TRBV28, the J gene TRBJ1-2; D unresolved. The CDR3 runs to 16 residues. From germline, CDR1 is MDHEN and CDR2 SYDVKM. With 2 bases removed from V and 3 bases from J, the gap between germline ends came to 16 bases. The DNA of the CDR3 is TGTGCCAGCAGTTTACCCCTCTGGGCCACAGACTATGGCTACACCTTC. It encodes CASSLPLWATDYGYTF.

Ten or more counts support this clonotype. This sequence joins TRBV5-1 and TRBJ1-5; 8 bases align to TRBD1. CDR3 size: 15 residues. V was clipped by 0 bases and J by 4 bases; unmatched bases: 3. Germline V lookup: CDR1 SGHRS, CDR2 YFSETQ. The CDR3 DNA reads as TGCGCCAGCAGCTTGGGACAGGGGTTGAATCAGCCCCAGCATTTT. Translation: CASSLGQGLNQPQHF.

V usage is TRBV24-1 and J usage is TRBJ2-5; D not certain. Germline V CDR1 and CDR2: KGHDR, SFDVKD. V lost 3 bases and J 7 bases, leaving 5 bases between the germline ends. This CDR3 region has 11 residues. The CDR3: CATSDTGTQYF. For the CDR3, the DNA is TGTGCCACCAGTGATACGGGGACCCAGTACTTC.

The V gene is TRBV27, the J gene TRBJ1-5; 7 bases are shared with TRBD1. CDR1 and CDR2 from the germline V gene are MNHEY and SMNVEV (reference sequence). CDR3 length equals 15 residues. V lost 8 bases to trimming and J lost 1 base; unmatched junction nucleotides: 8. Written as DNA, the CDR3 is TGTGCCAGCGCCCAGGGGGGTGGAAGCAATCAGCCCCAGCATTTT. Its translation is CASAQGGGSNQPQHF.

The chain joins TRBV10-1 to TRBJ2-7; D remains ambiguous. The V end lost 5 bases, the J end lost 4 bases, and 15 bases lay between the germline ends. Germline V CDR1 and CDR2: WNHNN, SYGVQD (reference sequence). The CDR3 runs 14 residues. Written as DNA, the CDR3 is TGCGCCAGCAGTCTCGTGGGAAAGCCGTACGAGCAGTACTTC. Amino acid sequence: CASSLVGKPYEQYF.

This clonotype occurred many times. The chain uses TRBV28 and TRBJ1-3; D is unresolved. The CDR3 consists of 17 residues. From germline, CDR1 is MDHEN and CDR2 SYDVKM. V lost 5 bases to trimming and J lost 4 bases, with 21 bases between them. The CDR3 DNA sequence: TGTGCCAGCAGTCGCCCTCCAGGAGGAGAGACCGGAAACACCATATATTTT. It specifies CASSRPPGGETGNTIYF.

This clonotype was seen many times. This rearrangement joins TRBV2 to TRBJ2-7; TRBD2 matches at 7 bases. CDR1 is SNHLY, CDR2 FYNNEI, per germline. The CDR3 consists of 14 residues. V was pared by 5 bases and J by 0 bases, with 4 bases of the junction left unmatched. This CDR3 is CASSFGTNSYEQYF. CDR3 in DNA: TGTGCCAGCAGTTTTGGGACTAACTCCTACGAGCAGTACTTC.

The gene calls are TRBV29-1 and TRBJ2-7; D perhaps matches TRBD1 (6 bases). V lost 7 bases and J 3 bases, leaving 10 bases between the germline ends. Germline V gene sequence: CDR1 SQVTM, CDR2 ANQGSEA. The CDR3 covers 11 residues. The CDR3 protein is CSAGDNYEQYF. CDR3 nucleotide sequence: TGCAGCGCTGGGGACAACTACGAGCAGTACTTC.

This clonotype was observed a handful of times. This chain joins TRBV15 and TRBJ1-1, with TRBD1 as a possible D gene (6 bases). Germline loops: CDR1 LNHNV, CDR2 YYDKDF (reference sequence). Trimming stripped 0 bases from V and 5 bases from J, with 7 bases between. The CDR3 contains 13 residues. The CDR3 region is CATSRDRGTEAFF. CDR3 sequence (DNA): TGTGCCACCAGCAGAGACAGGGGAACTGAAGCTTTCTTT.